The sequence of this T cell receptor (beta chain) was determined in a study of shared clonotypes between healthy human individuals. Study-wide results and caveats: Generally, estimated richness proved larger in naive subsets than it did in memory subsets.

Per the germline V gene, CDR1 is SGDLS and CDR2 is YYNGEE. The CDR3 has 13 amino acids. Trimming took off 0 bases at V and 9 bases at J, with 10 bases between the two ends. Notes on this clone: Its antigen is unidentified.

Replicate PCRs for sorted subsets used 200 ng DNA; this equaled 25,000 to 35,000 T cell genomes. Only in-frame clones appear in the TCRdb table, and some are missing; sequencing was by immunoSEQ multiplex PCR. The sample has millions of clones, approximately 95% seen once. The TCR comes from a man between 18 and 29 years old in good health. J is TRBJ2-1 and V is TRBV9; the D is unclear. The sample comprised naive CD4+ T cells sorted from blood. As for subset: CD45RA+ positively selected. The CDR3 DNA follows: TGTGCCAGCAGCGTAGATCCAGCCACTGAGCAGTTCTTC. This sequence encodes CASSVDPATEQFF.